This T cell receptor (beta chain) is drawn from a study of T-cell reconstitution after alpha-beta-depleted transplantation in children. Study outcomes and limitations: Roughly two months post-transplant, alpha-beta T cells reportedly originated from several hundred graft clones that had expanded. Fresh T-cell production supplied most of the T-cell counts and diversity seen one year after transplant. At day 60, the high TCRbeta diversity found in some patients originated from recipient T cells and thymic progenitors that had survived.

A word on this clonotype: Its antigen is as yet unknown.

It was with unique molecular identifiers that the TCRbeta library was prepared. Via MiXCR, TCRdb re-called the PCR reads, giving one row per CDR3 protein. The sample consists of about 580,000 distinct CDR3 sequences, 27% of them appearing once. The V gene's germline CDR1 is SGHRS and CDR2 YFSETQ. J lost 2 bases, V lost 6 bases, and 3 bases had no gene match. The CDR3 consists of 14 residues. The source of this sequence is a boy under two years old with Wiskott-Aldrich syndrome, due to receive a stem cell transplant. The chain couples TRBV5-1 to TRBJ2-3; TRBD2 matches 10 bases. Sequencing used PBMCs, obtained before TCRalphabeta/CD19-depleted stem cell transplant. CDR3 in amino acids: CASTLAGVTDTQYF. The DNA for the CDR3 is TGCGCCAGCACCCTAGCGGGGGTCACAGATACGCAGTATTTT.